This T cell receptor beta chain was recovered during a study of blood T cell repertoires in COVID-19. The overall study: Some COVID-19 samples were acute and others convalescent; all came from the United States, Italy and Spain.

As processed by the authors: The authors estimated nucleated cell counts from reference gene primer amplification. The data were produced by immunoSEQ multiplex PCR, yet TCRdb's version contains in-frame clones alone and is incomplete. That table furnishes V, J and clone size, whereas the DNA furnished D and trimming. The table lists around 310,000 clones, around 89% of them singletons. One Seattle source followed patients from active infection through their disease course. The CDR3 extends over 14 amino acids. V was clipped by 4 bases and J by 4 bases; unmatched bases: 3. Germline V gene lookup returns CDR1 KGHSH and CDR2 LQKENI.

This chain uses TRBV18 with TRBJ1-5; the match to TRBD1 covers 8 bases. What was sequenced was peripheral blood. The receptor comes from a woman between 35 and 50 years old with COVID-19, enrolled during active disease. CDR3 amino acids: CASSLDRVNQPQHF. The CDR3 bases are TGTGCCAGCTCACTGGACAGGGTTAATCAGCCCCAGCATTTT.